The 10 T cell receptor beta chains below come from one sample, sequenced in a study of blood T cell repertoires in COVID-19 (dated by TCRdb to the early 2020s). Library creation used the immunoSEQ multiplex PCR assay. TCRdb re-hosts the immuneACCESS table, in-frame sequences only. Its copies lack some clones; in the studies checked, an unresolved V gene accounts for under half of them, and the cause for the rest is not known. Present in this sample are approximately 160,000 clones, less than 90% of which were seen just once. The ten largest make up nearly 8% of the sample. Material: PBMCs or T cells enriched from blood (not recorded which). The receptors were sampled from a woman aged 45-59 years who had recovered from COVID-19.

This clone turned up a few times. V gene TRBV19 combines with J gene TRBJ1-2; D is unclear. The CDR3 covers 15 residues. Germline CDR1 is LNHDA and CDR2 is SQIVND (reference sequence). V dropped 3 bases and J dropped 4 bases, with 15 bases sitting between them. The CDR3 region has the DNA TGTGCCAGTAGTATTTTCTCGGCGGTAGGCTATGGCTACACCTTC. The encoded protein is CASSIFSAVGYGYTF.

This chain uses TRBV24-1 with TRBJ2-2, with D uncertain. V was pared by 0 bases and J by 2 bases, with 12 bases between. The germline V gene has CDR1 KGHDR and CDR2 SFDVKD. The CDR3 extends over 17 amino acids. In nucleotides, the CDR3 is TGTGCCACCAGTGATTTGCGAGCCGGGTTTAACACCGGGGAGCTGTTTTTT. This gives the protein CATSDLRAGFNTGELFF.

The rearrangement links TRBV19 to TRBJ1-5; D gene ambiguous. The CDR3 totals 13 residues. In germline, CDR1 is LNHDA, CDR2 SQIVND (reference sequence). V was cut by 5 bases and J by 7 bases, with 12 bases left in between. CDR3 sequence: CASSALGVQPQHF. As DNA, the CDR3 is TGTGCCAGTAGTGCCCTCGGGGTGCAGCCCCAGCATTTT.

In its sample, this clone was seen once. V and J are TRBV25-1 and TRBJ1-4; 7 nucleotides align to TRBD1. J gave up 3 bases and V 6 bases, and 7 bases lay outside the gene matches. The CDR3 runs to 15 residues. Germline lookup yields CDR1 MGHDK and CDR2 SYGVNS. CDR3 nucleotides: TGTGCCAGCAGGCAGGGGGTACATCCTAATGAAAAACTGTTTTTT. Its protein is CASRQGVHPNEKLFF.

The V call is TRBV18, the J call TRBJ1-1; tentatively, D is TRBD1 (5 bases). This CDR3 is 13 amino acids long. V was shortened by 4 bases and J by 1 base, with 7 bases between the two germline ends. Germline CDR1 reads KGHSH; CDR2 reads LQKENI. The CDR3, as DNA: TGTGCCAGCTCACAAGACAGGAACACTGAAGCTTTCTTT. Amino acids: CASSQDRNTEAFF.

The CDR3 bases are TGTGCCAGCAGCTTCGGGGGACAGGAGGGAAACACCATATATTTT. Translation: CASSFGGQEGNTIYF. This chain connects TRBV7-6 to TRBJ1-3; the match to TRBD1 covers 8 bases. CDR3 length: 15 amino acids. After removal of 3 bases from V and 4 bases from J, the junction contained 5 bases not matched to a gene. Germline CDR1 reads SGHVS; CDR2 reads FNYEAQ.

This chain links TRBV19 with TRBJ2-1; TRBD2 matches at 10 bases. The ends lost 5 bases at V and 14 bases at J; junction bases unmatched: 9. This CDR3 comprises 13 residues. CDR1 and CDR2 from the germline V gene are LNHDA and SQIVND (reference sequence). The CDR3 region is CASSSIAGGVEFF. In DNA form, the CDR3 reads TGTGCCAGTAGTTCCATAGCGGGAGGCGTGGAGTTCTTC.

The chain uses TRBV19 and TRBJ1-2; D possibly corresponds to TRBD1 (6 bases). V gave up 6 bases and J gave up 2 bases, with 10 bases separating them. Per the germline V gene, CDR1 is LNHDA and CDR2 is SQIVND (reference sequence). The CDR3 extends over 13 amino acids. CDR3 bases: TGTGCCAGTAGACCGGACAGCAACTATGGCTACACCTTC. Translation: CASRPDSNYGYTF.

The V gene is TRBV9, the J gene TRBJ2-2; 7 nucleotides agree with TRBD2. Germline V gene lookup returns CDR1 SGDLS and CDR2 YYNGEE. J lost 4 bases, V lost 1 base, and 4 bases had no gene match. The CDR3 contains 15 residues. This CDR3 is CASSVLADPTGELFF. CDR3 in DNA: TGTGCCAGCAGCGTACTAGCGGACCCCACCGGGGAGCTGTTTTTT.

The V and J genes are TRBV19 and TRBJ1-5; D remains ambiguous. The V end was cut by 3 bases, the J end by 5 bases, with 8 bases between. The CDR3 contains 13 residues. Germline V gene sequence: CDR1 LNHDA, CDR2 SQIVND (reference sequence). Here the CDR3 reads CASSIRRDQPQHF. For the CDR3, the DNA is TGTGCCAGTAGTATCCGCCGGGATCAGCCCCAGCATTTT. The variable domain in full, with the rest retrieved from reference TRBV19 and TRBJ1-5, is DGGITQSPKYLFRKEGQNVTLSCEQNLNHDAMYWYRQDPGQGLRLIYYSQIVNDFQKGDIAEGYSVSREKKESFPLTVTSAQKNPTAFYLCASSIRRDQPQHFGDGTRLSIL.